The 7 T cell receptor beta chains reported below all come from one sample, sequenced in a study of blood T cell repertoires in COVID-19. Libraries were prepared by immunoSEQ multiplex PCR; TCRdb keeps only in-frame clonotypes and omits some of them. The profile shows approximately 90,000 clones, roughly 80% of them singletons. The sequencing input was peripheral blood. The receptors shown here come from a human donor in a cohort sampled during active COVID-19.

The gene calls are TRBV7-2 and TRBJ2-4; TRBD1 agrees at 8 bases. Germline values: CDR1 SGHTA, CDR2 FQGNSA. Trimming cost V 5 bases and J 8 bases; bases outside gene matches: 5. This CDR3 region has 13 residues. CDR3 in amino acids: CASSTGTGDIQYF. Here the CDR3 DNA reads TGTGCCAGCAGCACAGGGACAGGCGACATTCAGTACTTC.

The V gene is TRBV19, the J gene TRBJ1-1, with 8 bases fitting TRBD1. The CDR3 contains 11 residues. V shed 3 bases, J shed 11 bases, and the junction held 2 bases outside the gene matches. Germline CDR1 LNHDA, CDR2 SQIVND (reference sequence). The CDR3 DNA reads as TGTGCCAGTAGTATTTGGGACAGGGCTTTCTTT. It yields the protein CASSIWDRAFF.

The genes are TRBV18 and TRBJ2-5, with D unclear. Germline V CDR1 and CDR2: KGHSH, LQKENI. Between the trimmed V and J ends, which lost 2 bases and 3 bases, there was a span of 7 bases. CDR3 length equals 13 residues. The CDR3 here is CASSPNSKETQYF. The CDR3, as DNA: TGTGCCAGCTCACCAAACAGTAAAGAGACCCAGTACTTC.

This rearrangement joins TRBV24-1 to TRBJ2-1; TRBD2 matches 13 bases. This CDR3 spans 19 amino acids. Germline CDR1 reads KGHDR; CDR2 reads SFDVKD. The ends lost 6 bases at V and 0 bases at J; junction bases unmatched: 10. CDR3 sequence: CATSTPGTSGARSYNEQFF. The CDR3 DNA is TGTGCCACCAGTACCCCCGGGACTAGCGGGGCCCGCTCCTACAATGAGCAGTTCTTC.

The CDR3, as DNA: TGTGCCAGCAGTTCCACTCGACAAGGTTTGGGCGGGGAGCTGTTTTTT. This translates into CASSSTRQGLGGELFF. This chain uses TRBV6-5 with TRBJ2-2; D uncertain. Germline V gene data show CDR1 as MNHEY and CDR2 as SVGAGI. V was shortened by 4 bases and J by 7 bases, with 19 bases between the two germline ends. This CDR3 spans 16 amino acids.

This CDR3 reads CASSLPSLGYEQYF. The DNA for the CDR3 is TGTGCCAGCAGCTTACCCTCCCTCGGGTACGAGCAGTACTTC. The rearrangement joins TRBV11-2 to TRBJ2-7; D not certain. The germline gives CDR1 SGHAT, CDR2 FQNNGV. V was clipped by 2 bases and J by 4 bases, with 12 bases between them. This CDR3 has 14 residues.

CDR3 sequence: CASRRTGNNEQFF. The CDR3 DNA is TGTGCCAGCAGAAGGACTGGAAACAATGAGCAGTTCTTC. V usage is TRBV2 and J usage is TRBJ2-1, with D possibly matching TRBD2 (5 bases). Trimming removed 6 bases from V and 5 bases from J, with 11 bases in between. The germline gives CDR1 SNHLY, CDR2 FYNNEI. This CDR3 is built from 13 residues. The full variable domain, completed using reference TRBV2 and TRBJ2-1, is EPEVTQTPSHQVTQMGQEVILRCVPISNHLYFYWYRQILGQKVEFLVSFYNNEISEKSEIFDDQFSVERPDGSNFTLKIRSTKLEDSAMYFCASRRTGNNEQFFGPGTRLTVL.